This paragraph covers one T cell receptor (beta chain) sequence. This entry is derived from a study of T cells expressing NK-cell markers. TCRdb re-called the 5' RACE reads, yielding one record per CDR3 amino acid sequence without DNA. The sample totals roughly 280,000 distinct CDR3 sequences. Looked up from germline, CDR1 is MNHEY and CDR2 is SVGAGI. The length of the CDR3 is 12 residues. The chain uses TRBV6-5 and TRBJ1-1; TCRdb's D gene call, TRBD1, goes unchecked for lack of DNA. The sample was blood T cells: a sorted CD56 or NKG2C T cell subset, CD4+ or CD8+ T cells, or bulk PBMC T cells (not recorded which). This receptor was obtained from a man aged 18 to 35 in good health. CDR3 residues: CASSRGATEAFF.